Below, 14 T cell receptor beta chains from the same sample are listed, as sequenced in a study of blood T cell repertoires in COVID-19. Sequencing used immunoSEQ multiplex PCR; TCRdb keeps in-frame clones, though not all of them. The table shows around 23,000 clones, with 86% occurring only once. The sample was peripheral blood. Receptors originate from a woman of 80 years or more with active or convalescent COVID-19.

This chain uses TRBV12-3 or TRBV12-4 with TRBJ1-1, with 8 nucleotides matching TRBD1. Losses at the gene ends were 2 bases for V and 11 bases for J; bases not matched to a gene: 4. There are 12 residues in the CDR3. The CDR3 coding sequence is TGTGCCAGCAGTTTACAGGGGGCAGGGGCTTTCTTT. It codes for CASSLQGAGAFF.

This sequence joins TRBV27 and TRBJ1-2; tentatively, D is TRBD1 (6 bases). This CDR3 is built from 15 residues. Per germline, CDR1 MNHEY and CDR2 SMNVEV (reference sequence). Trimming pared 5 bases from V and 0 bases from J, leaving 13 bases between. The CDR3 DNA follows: TGTGCCAGCAGTGTTCGGGACACGCCTAACTATGGCTACACCTTC. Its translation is CASSVRDTPNYGYTF.

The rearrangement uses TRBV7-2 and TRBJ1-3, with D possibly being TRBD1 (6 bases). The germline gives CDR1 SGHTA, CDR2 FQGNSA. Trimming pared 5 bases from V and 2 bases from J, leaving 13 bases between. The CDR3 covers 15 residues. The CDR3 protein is CASSRQGLPGNTIYF. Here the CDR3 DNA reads TGTGCCAGCAGCCGCCAGGGGCTCCCTGGAAACACCATATATTTT.

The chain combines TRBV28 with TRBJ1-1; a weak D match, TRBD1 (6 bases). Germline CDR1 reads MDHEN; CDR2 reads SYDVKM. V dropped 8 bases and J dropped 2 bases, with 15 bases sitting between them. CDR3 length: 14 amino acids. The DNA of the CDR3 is TGTGCCAGCTCCCAGTACAGGGCCAACACTGAAGCTTTCTTT. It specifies CASSQYRANTEAFF.

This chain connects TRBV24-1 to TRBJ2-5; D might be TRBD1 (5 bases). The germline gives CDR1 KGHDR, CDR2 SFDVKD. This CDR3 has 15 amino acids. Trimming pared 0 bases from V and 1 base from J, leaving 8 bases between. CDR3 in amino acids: CATSDLQGIQETQYF. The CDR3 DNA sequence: TGTGCCACCAGTGATTTGCAGGGTATCCAAGAGACCCAGTACTTC.

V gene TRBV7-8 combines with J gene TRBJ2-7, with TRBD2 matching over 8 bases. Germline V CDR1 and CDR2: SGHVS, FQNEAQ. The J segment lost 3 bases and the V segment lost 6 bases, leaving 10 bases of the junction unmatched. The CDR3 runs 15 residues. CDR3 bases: TGTGCCAGCAGACTTAGGTCGCTAGCGGGCTACGAGCAGTACTTC. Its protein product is CASRLRSLAGYEQYF. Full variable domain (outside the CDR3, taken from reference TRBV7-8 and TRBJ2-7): GAGVSQSPRYKVAKRGQDVALRCDPISGHVSLFWYQQALGQGPEFLTYFQNEAQLDKSGLPSDRFFAERPEGSVSTLKIQRTQQEDSAVYLCASRLRSLAGYEQYFGPGTRLTVT.

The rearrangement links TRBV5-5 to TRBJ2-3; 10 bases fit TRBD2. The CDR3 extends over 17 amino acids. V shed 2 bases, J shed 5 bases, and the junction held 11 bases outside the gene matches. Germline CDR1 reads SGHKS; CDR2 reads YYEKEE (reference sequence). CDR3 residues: CASSFQAGGLAGDTQYF. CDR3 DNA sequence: TGTGCCAGCAGCTTCCAAGCGGGAGGGCTTGCGGGAGATACGCAGTATTTT. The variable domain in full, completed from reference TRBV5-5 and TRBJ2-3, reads DAGVTQSPTHLIKTRGQQVTLRCSPISGHKSVSWYQQVLGQGPQFIFQYYEKEERGRGNFPDRFSARQFPNYSSELNVNALLLGDSALYLCASSFQAGGLAGDTQYFGPGTRLTVL.

DNA of the CDR3: TGTGCTAGTGGTCCCTTGGGACTACAATACAATGAGCAGTTCTTC. Its protein is CASGPLGLQYNEQFF. The V call is TRBV12-5, the J call TRBJ2-1, with 7 positions matching TRBD2. The germline V gene encodes CDR1 LGHNT and CDR2 FRNRAP. CDR3 size: 15 residues. The junction had 8 bases not matched to a gene; V was cut back by 5 bases and J by 4 bases.

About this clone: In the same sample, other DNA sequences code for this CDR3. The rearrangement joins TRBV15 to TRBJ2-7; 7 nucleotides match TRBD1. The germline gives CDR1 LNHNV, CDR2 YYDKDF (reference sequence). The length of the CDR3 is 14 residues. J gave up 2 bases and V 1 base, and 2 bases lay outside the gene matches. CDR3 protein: CATSRGQGAYEQYF. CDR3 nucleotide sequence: TGTGCCACCAGCAGAGGCCAGGGGGCCTACGAGCAGTACTTC.

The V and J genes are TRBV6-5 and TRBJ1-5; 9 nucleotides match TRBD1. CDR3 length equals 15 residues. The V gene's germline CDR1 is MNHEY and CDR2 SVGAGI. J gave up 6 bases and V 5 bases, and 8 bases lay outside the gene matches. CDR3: CASSPGQGIIQPQHF. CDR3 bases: TGTGCCAGCAGTCCGGGACAGGGTATTATTCAGCCCCAGCATTTT.

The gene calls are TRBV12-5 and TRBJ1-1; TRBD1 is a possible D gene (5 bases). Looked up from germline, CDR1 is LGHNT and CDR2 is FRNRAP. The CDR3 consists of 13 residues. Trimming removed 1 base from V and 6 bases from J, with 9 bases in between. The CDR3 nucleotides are TGTGCTAGTGGTTTGGGAAGGGGCGCTGAAGCTTTCTTT. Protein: CASGLGRGAEAFF.

The DNA of the CDR3 is TGTGCCAGCATCCCATCGGGGGAAACGAGCTACACCTTC. It specifies CASIPSGETSYTF. This chain connects TRBV12-3 or TRBV12-4 to TRBJ1-2, with a weak D call TRBD1 (5 bases). V shed 7 bases and J shed 9 bases, with 18 bases lying between them. There are 13 residues in the CDR3.

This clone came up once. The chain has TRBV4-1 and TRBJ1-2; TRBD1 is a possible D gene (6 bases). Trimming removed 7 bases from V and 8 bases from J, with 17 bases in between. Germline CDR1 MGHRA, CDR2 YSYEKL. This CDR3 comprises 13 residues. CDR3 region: CASTPTAQGGYTF. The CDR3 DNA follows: TGCGCCAGCACCCCCACCGCCCAGGGGGGCTACACCTTC.

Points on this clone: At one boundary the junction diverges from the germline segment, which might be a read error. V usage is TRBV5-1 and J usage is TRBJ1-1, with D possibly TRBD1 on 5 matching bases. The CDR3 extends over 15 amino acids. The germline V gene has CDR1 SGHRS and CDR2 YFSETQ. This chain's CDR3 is CASNLGHRENTEAFF. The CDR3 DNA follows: TGCGCCAGCAACTTGGGGCACCGGGAGAACACTGAAGCTTTCTTT.